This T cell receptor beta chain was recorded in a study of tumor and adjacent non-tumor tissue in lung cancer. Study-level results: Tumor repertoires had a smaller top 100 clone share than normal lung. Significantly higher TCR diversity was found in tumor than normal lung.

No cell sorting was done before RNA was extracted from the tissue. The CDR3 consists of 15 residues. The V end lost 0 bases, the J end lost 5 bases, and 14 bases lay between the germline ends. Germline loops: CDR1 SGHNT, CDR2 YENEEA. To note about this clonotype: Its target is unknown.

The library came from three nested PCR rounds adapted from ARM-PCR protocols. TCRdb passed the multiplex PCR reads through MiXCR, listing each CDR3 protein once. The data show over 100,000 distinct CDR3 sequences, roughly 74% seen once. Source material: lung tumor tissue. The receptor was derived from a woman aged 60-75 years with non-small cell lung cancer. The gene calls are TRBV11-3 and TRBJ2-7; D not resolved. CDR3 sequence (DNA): TGTGCCAGCAGCTTAGATCCGAGTAGGTCGAACGAGCAGTACTTC. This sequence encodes CASSLDPSRSNEQYF.